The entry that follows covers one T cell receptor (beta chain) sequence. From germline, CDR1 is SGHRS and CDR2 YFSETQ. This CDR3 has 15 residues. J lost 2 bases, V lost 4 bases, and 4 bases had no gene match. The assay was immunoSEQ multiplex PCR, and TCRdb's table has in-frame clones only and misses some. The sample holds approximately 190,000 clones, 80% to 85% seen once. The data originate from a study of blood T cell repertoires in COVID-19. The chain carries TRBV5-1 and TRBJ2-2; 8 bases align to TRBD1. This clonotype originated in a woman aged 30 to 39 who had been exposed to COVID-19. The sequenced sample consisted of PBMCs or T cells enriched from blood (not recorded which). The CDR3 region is CASSLGTGNTGELFF. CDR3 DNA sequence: TGCGCCAGCAGCCTAGGGACAGGAAACACCGGGGAGCTGTTTTTT.